The T cell receptor beta chain described here comes from a study of Ad26.COV2.S vaccination and SARS-CoV-2 variants. For the study at large: Enrollment placed the donor in the COV1001 Ad26.COV2.S trial arm. Administration of Ad26.COV2.S was intramuscular, either once or twice 56 days apart.

The table came from immunoSEQ multiplex PCR; TCRdb's copy has only in-frame clones and leaves some out. The data show 380,000 or so clones, with around 89% seen just once and around 6.6% held by the top ten. Treatment reported: about 20 received Ad26.COV2.S at low or high dose, single or two shots; 5 received placebo; per-sample allocation not given. It was on day 63 after the first vaccine or placebo injection that samples were taken. Study results and limitations: Using TCR breadth and depth analyses may have led to underestimated total T cell responses. Comparable non-spike TCR breadth was observed in vaccine and placebo recipients.

CDR1 and CDR2 (germline): SGDLS, YYNGEE. The CDR3 loop spans 16 amino acids. The germline V and J ends were trimmed by 0 bases and 7 bases, with 16 bases remaining between them. With regard to this clone: Its antigen remains unknown.

The chain combines TRBV9 with TRBJ1-4; possible D gene TRBD1, 6 bases. The sequences come from peripheral blood, collected in a trial of Ad26.COV2.S vaccine versus placebo. The source is a person between 18 and 65 years old who received the Ad26.COV2.S COVID-19 vaccine or a placebo. The CDR3 DNA reads TGTGCCAGCAGCGTAGCCGTCAGTCAGGGGCGTGAAAAACTGTTTTTT. The encoded protein is CASSVAVSQGREKLFF.